This TCR beta chain is from a study of blood T cell repertoires in COVID-19. The CDR3 is 12 residues long. CDR1 is MGHRA, CDR2 YSYEKL, per germline. With 4 bases removed from V and 11 bases from J, the gap between germline ends came to 14 bases. The assay was immunoSEQ multiplex PCR, and TCRdb's table has in-frame clones only and misses some. The data hold fewer than 80,000 clones, with about nine tenths observed a single time. Sequencing input: peripheral blood. The sequence was obtained from a woman between 45 and 65 years old with active or convalescent COVID-19. The rearrangement uses TRBV4-1 and TRBJ1-2, with D unresolved. CDR3 bases: TGCGCCAGCAGCCTAGGGTCCTCGGGATACACCTTC. Its translation: CASSLGSSGYTF.